Listed below are T cell receptor beta chains from one sample, sequenced in a study of blood T cell repertoires in COVID-19. Sequencing used immunoSEQ multiplex PCR; TCRdb keeps in-frame clones, though not all of them. Of more than 95,000 clones in the sample, around 86% were seen once. The sample consisted of peripheral blood. These receptors were collected from a woman of 80 years or more with acute or convalescent COVID-19. CDR3s include the opening cysteine and the closing phenylalanine or tryptophan. D genes are given only for firm matches. The size of a clone is reported for some rows only, either as once, few or many, or as a class for expanded clones.

TRBJ1-4 | TRBV5-6 | TRBD1 | once | TGTGCCAGCAGCTTGAGGGGGCACGATGAAAAACTGTTTTTT | CASSLRGHDEKLFF
TRBJ1-5 | TRBV19 | NA | NA | TGTGCCAGTAGTCTCCCTGGGGCCCAGCCCCAGCATTTT | CASSLPGAQPQHF
TRBJ1-5 | TRBV28 | NA | NA | TGTGCCAGCAGTTCGGGGGGAGGCAATCAGCCCCAGCATTTT | CASSSGGGNQPQHF
TRBJ1-1 | TRBV12-3/TRBV12-4 | TRBD1 | NA | TGTGCCAGCAGTTCCAGGGGGGACACTGAAGCTTTCTTT | CASSSRGDTEAFF
TRBJ2-2 | TRBV2 | TRBD1 | NA | TGTGCCAGCAGTAGGGACAGGAACACCGGGGAGCTGTTTTTT | CASSRDRNTGELFF
TRBJ1-3 | TRBV7-2 | NA | NA | TGTGCCAGCAGCTTAACGGCTGGAAACACCATATATTTT | CASSLTAGNTIYF
TRBJ1-1 | TRBV2 | NA | NA | TGTGCCAGCAGTCCCCAAGGAGACACTGAAGCTTTCTTT | CASSPQGDTEAFF
TRBJ1-1 | TRBV6-5 | NA | NA | TGTGCCAGCAGAGTACGTCGGGGAGGCACTGAAGCTTTCTTT | CASRVRRGGTEAFF
TRBJ2-2 | TRBV4-1 | NA | NA | TGCGCCAGCAGCCTCATTAGGGGGGGAAACACCGGGGAGCTGTTTTTT | CASSLIRGGNTGELFF
TRBJ2-1 | TRBV7-9 | NA | NA | TGTGCCAGCAGCTTATCACGGACGGGGGACAATGAGCAGTTCTTC | CASSLSRTGDNEQFF
TRBJ1-2 | TRBV5-4 | NA | NA | TGTGCCAGCAGCTTGGACCCGGGCGGGGCTAACTATGGCTACACCTTC | CASSLDPGGANYGYTF
TRBJ1-4 | TRBV29-1 | NA | NA | TGCAGCGTTGTCGTAAATGAAAAACTGTTTTTT | CSVVVNEKLFF
TRBJ2-3 | TRBV9 | TRBD2 | NA | TGTGCCAGCAGCCCCAGGAGGTGGGGGGGAGCAGATACGCAGTATTTT | CASSPRRWGGADTQYF
TRBJ2-7 | TRBV5-1 | NA | NA | TGCGCCAGCAGCTTGGTTACGGGCACTAGCCACGAGCAGTACTTC | CASSLVTGTSHEQYF
TRBJ1-2 | TRBV18 | TRBD1 | once | TGTGCCAGCACCCAGGACAGGGTAAAAGGCTACACCTTC | CASTQDRVKGYTF
TRBJ2-1 | TRBV7-2 | NA | NA | TGTGCCAGCAGCTTTACTAGCCGTTACAATGAGCAGTTCTTC | CASSFTSRYNEQFF
TRBJ1-2 | TRBV19 | NA | few | TGTGCCAGTAGTATGACAGGCCCCTATGGCTACACCTTC | CASSMTGPYGYTF
TRBJ2-4 | TRBV7-3 | NA | NA | TGTGCCAGCAGGACGGACAGAGCCAAAAACATTCAGTACTTC | CASRTDRAKNIQYF
TRBJ2-2 | TRBV7-7 | NA | NA | TGTGCTAGCAGCCCTAAGACGGGAGCCGGGGAGCTGTTTTTT | CASSPKTGAGELFF
TRBJ2-1 | TRBV4-2 | TRBD2 | NA | TGTGCCAGCAGCCAAGTTAGGCGCGGGGGGTACAATGAGCAGTTCTTC | CASSQVRRGGYNEQFF
TRBJ1-2 | TRBV18 | NA | once | TGTGCCAGCTCACCTCGGGAGGGTGGCTACACCTTC | CASSPREGGYTF
TRBJ1-5 | TRBV5-4 | TRBD1 | NA | TGTGCCAGCAGCGCTGACAGGGGGCTTGATCAGCCCCAGCATTTT | CASSADRGLDQPQHF
TRBJ1-1 | TRBV6-1 | NA | NA | TGTGCCAGCAGTGATGACCACAGGGCTGAAGCTTTCTTT | CASSDDHRAEAFF